Listed below are T cell receptor beta chains from one sample, sequenced in a study of blood T cell repertoires in COVID-19. Sequencing was performed with immunoSEQ multiplex PCR; in TCRdb, only in-frame clones are kept and a portion is missing. Of under 90,000 clones in the sample, over 80% are singletons; the top ten hold approximately 15%. Material for sequencing was peripheral blood. All receptors come from an elderly woman with active or convalescent COVID-19. Both conserved end residues are part of each CDR3. A D gene is named only where the DNA matches it firmly. Only part of the rows carry a size: once, few, many, or a class if the clone is expanded.

D: NA; size: NA; length: 13; J: TRBJ1-6; V: TRBV12-3/TRBV12-4; DNA: TGTGCCAGCAGTTTAGAGGGGAATTCACCCCTCCACTTT; CDR3: CASSLEGNSPLHF
D: TRBD1; size: NA; length: 14; J: TRBJ1-4; V: TRBV30; DNA: TGTGCCTGGAGTGGGGGACAGGTTAATGAAAAACTGTTTTTT; CDR3: CAWSGGQVNEKLFF
D: NA; size: NA; length: 14; J: TRBJ1-2; V: TRBV7-2; DNA: TGTGCCAGCAGCTTATTTTTACAGAACTATGGCTACACCTTC; CDR3: CASSLFLQNYGYTF
D: NA; size: NA; length: 13; J: TRBJ1-2; V: TRBV3-1/TRBV3-2; DNA: TGTGCCAGCAGTCCAGGGGACGTCGATGGCTACACCTTC; CDR3: CASSPGDVDGYTF
D: TRBD1; size: few; length: 13; J: TRBJ2-7; V: TRBV12-3/TRBV12-4; DNA: TGTGCCAGCAGTTTGGGACAGACCTACGAGCAGTACTTC; CDR3: CASSLGQTYEQYF
D: TRBD1; size: few; length: 13; J: TRBJ2-1; V: TRBV7-9; DNA: TGTGCCAGCAGCTTAGGAGGGGGCGATGAGCAGTTCTTC; CDR3: CASSLGGGDEQFF
D: NA; size: once; length: 12; J: TRBJ2-7; V: TRBV7-2; DNA: TGTGCCAGCAGCTCACAGGGCTACGAGCAGTACTTC; CDR3: CASSSQGYEQYF
D: TRBD1; size: NA; length: 17; J: TRBJ1-4; V: TRBV7-2; DNA: TGTGCCAGCAGCTTCAATACTCTCGGGACAGGGGATGAAAAACTGTTTTTT; CDR3: CASSFNTLGTGDEKLFF
D: TRBD2; size: NA; length: 17; J: TRBJ2-2; V: TRBV13; DNA: TGTGCCAGCAGCCCCGCTGGACTAGTGAGGAGCACCGGGGAGCTGTTTTTT; CDR3: CASSPAGLVRSTGELFF
D: TRBD1; size: NA; length: 15; J: TRBJ2-2; V: TRBV18; DNA: TGTGCCAGCTCACCACGACAGGGGGGCACCGGGGAGCTGTTTTTT; CDR3: CASSPRQGGTGELFF
D: NA; size: NA; length: 15; J: TRBJ2-3; V: TRBV19; DNA: TGTGCCAGTAGTATCACAACGACTAGGTCGGATACGCAGTATTTT; CDR3: CASSITTTRSDTQYF
D: TRBD2; size: NA; length: 12; J: TRBJ2-7; V: TRBV2; DNA: TGTGCCAGCAGCCGCGGGAGACCCGAGCAGTACTTC; CDR3: CASSRGRPEQYF
D: NA; size: few; length: 13; J: TRBJ2-5; V: TRBV6-2/TRBV6-3; DNA: TGTGCCAGCAGTGAGGAGGGGCTAGAGACCCAGTACTTC; CDR3: CASSEEGLETQYF
D: TRBD2; size: NA; length: 15; J: TRBJ2-1; V: TRBV29-1; DNA: TGCAGCGTTGAAGCTTTACTAGCGGGATTTGGTGAGCAGTTCTTC; CDR3: CSVEALLAGFGEQFF
D: TRBD2; size: NA; length: 14; J: TRBJ2-1; V: TRBV29-1; DNA: TGCAGCGTTGGGGTTAGCGGGAGTCTCAATGAGCAGTTCTTC; CDR3: CSVGVSGSLNEQFF
D: NA; size: NA; length: 15; J: TRBJ2-7; V: TRBV6-5; DNA: TGTGCCAGCAGTTACCAACCAGGCAGGGGCGGGGAGCAGTACTTC; CDR3: CASSYQPGRGGEQYF
D: TRBD1; size: NA; length: 14; J: TRBJ1-1; V: TRBV9; DNA: TGTGCCAGCAGCGTAGGCGACAGGGCTTCTGAAGCTTTCTTT; CDR3: CASSVGDRASEAFF
D: TRBD2; size: NA; length: 16; J: TRBJ2-5; V: TRBV2; DNA: TGTGCCAGCAGTGAATTTGTGCGGGGGGGCCGCGAGACCCAGTACTTC; CDR3: CASSEFVRGGRETQYF
D: NA; size: NA; length: 15; J: TRBJ1-4; V: TRBV9; DNA: TGTGCCAGCAGCCCCCGAGGAGGTGGGGGGGAAAAACTGTTTTTT; CDR3: CASSPRGGGGEKLFF
D: NA; size: NA; length: 14; J: TRBJ2-7; V: TRBV10-3; DNA: TGTGCCTCCGAGAGGGGCCAGGCAGGGGACGAGCAGTACTTC; CDR3: CASERGQAGDEQYF
D: TRBD2; size: NA; length: 15; J: TRBJ2-7; V: TRBV6-5; DNA: TGTGCCAGCAGCTTTACTAGCGGGGGTTACTACGAGCAGTACTTC; CDR3: CASSFTSGGYYEQYF
D: NA; size: once; length: 13; J: TRBJ1-2; V: TRBV5-8; DNA: TGTGCCAGCAGCTTTTCAGGAAACTATGGCTACACCTTC; CDR3: CASSFSGNYGYTF
D: NA; size: many; length: 13; J: TRBJ1-2; V: TRBV29-1; DNA: TGCAGCGTTGGCACTGCTGCTAACTATGGCTACACCTTC; CDR3: CSVGTAANYGYTF
D: NA; size: NA; length: 13; J: TRBJ2-3; V: TRBV19; DNA: TGTGCCAGTAGTCCCCCAGCCAGCGGTACGCAGTATTTT; CDR3: CASSPPASGTQYF
D: TRBD1; size: NA; length: 12; J: TRBJ1-2; V: TRBV5-1; DNA: TGCGCCAGCAGATGGGACAGAGACGGCTACACCTTC; CDR3: CASRWDRDGYTF
D: TRBD2; size: NA; length: 18; J: TRBJ2-7; V: TRBV28; DNA: TGTGCCAGCAGTCCGCCTGTAGGGTCCGGCGGGAGGTCCTACGAGCAGTACTTC; CDR3: CASSPPVGSGGRSYEQYF
D: NA; size: once; length: 13; J: TRBJ1-4; V: TRBV12-3/TRBV12-4; DNA: TGTGCCAGCAGTTTTTCGGGTATTGAAAAACTGTTTTTT; CDR3: CASSFSGIEKLFF
D: TRBD2; size: NA; length: 17; J: TRBJ2-7; V: TRBV6-4; DNA: TGTGCCAGCAGTGAGGAACTAGCGGGGGGGATCGCCTACGAGCAGTACTTC; CDR3: CASSEELAGGIAYEQYF
D: TRBD1; size: NA; length: 14; J: TRBJ2-2; V: TRBV3-1/TRBV3-2; DNA: TGTGCCAGCATGGGACAGGGGGCCGGCGGGGAGCTGTTTTTT; CDR3: CASMGQGAGGELFF
D: NA; size: once; length: 14; J: TRBJ2-2; V: TRBV7-9; DNA: TGTGCCAGCAGCTCAACAGCGAACACCGGGGAGCTGTTTTTT; CDR3: CASSSTANTGELFF
D: TRBD2; size: few; length: 12; J: TRBJ2-7; V: TRBV30; DNA: TGTGCCTGGAGTCGGGGGGGTTACGAGCAGTACTTC; CDR3: CAWSRGGYEQYF
D: NA; size: NA; length: 13; J: TRBJ2-7; V: TRBV7-9; DNA: TGTGCCAGCAGCCCACAGGGGGAGGGCGAGCAGTACTTC; CDR3: CASSPQGEGEQYF
D: NA; size: once; length: 14; J: TRBJ2-2; V: TRBV6-6; DNA: TGTGCCAGCAGCCAGGGTCTTAACACCGGGGAGCTGTTTTTT; CDR3: CASSQGLNTGELFF
D: TRBD2; size: few; length: 14; J: TRBJ2-7; V: TRBV7-3; DNA: TGTGCCAGCAGCTTAAGCGGGGGGGCCTACGAGCAGTACTTC; CDR3: CASSLSGGAYEQYF
D: NA; size: NA; length: 15; J: TRBJ2-3; V: TRBV28; DNA: TGTGCCAGCAGTCTAGGGGGTCTTCTTGGAGATACGCAGTATTTT; CDR3: CASSLGGLLGDTQYF
D: TRBD1; size: NA; length: 16; J: TRBJ2-5; V: TRBV5-1; DNA: TGCGCCAGCAGCTTAAATGCCGGGACAGGGGTAGAGACCCAGTACTTC; CDR3: CASSLNAGTGVETQYF
D: NA; size: NA; length: 17; J: TRBJ2-1; V: TRBV4-2; DNA: TGTGCCAGCAGCCAAGGCCTCCGGGACTCCGCCTACAATGAGCAGTTCTTC; CDR3: CASSQGLRDSAYNEQFF
D: TRBD1; size: few; length: 13; J: TRBJ1-1; V: TRBV18; DNA: TGTGCCAGCTCTAACGACAGGGAGGAAGGAGCTTTCTTT; CDR3: CASSNDREEGAFF
D: TRBD1; size: NA; length: 15; J: TRBJ2-3; V: TRBV6-5; DNA: TGTGCCAGCAGAGAGGGACAGGGCCCCACAGATACGCAGTATTTT; CDR3: CASREGQGPTDTQYF
D: NA; size: NA; length: 14; J: TRBJ2-1; V: TRBV27; DNA: TGTGCCAGCAGTTTATACAGCTCCTACAATGAGCAGTTCTTC; CDR3: CASSLYSSYNEQFF
D: TRBD1; size: NA; length: 13; J: TRBJ1-5; V: TRBV19; DNA: TGTGCCAGTAGTAACAACAGGGGTCAGCCCCAGCATTTT; CDR3: CASSNNRGQPQHF
D: TRBD1; size: NA; length: 15; J: TRBJ1-2; V: TRBV25-1; DNA: TGTGCCAGCAGTGCCGGGACAGGGGCTAACTATGGCTACACCTTC; CDR3: CASSAGTGANYGYTF
D: NA; size: NA; length: 13; J: TRBJ2-7; V: TRBV7-8; DNA: TGTGCCAGCAGCTTAGTACCCAGCTACGAGCAGTACTTC; CDR3: CASSLVPSYEQYF
D: NA; size: NA; length: 13; J: TRBJ1-1; V: TRBV7-3; DNA: TGTGCCAGCAGCCCGGAGGGACCAGCTGAAGCTTTCTTT; CDR3: CASSPEGPAEAFF
D: TRBD2; size: NA; length: 15; J: TRBJ2-3; V: TRBV7-3; DNA: TGTGCCAGCAGCTTATTAGCAGCGGGGGGAGATACGCAGTATTTT; CDR3: CASSLLAAGGDTQYF
D: TRBD1; size: NA; length: 13; J: TRBJ1-5; V: TRBV6-4; DNA: TGTGCCAGTAGTACACAGGGGGCTCAGCCCCAGCATTTT; CDR3: CASSTQGAQPQHF
D: NA; size: NA; length: 11; J: TRBJ1-2; V: TRBV6-2/TRBV6-3; DNA: TGTGCCAGCAGTTACTCCAGAGGCTACACCTTC; CDR3: CASSYSRGYTF
D: NA; size: NA; length: 18; J: TRBJ2-6; V: TRBV7-9; DNA: TGTGCCAGCAGCCCCCTTGAGGGCTGGATCTCTGGGGCCAACGTCCTGACTTTC; CDR3: CASSPLEGWISGANVLTF
D: NA; size: NA; length: 11; J: TRBJ2-7; V: TRBV3-1/TRBV3-2; DNA: TGTGCCAGTTCACAGGGCTACGAGCAGTACTTC; CDR3: CASSQGYEQYF
D: TRBD2; size: NA; length: 15; J: TRBJ2-7; V: TRBV29-1; DNA: TGCAGCGTTCGGAAACTAGCGGGAGCCCCCTACGAGCAGTACTTC; CDR3: CSVRKLAGAPYEQYF
D: TRBD2; size: NA; length: 15; J: TRBJ2-7; V: TRBV9; DNA: TGTGCCAGCAGCGAGGGGCATAGCGGGAGGGGAGAGCAGTACTTC; CDR3: CASSEGHSGRGEQYF
D: TRBD1; size: NA; length: 13; J: TRBJ2-7; V: TRBV29-1; DNA: TGCAGCGTTCAGCCAGGGCACAGGGGCGAGCAGTACTTC; CDR3: CSVQPGHRGEQYF
D: NA; size: NA; length: 14; J: TRBJ1-2; V: TRBV29-1; DNA: TGCAGCGTAGATCCCCGGGACAAATTCTATGGCTACACCTTC; CDR3: CSVDPRDKFYGYTF
D: TRBD1; size: NA; length: 14; J: TRBJ2-7; V: TRBV4-3; DNA: TGCGCCAGCAGCCAAGGACAGGGTTACCACGAGCAGTACTTC; CDR3: CASSQGQGYHEQYF
D: NA; size: NA; length: 16; J: TRBJ2-5; V: TRBV10-3; DNA: TGTGCCATCAGTGGAAGGGAGGGACAGGTGGTTGAGACCCAGTACTTC; CDR3: CAISGREGQVVETQYF